Sequencing of this T cell receptor (beta chain) was carried out in a study of cytomegalovirus exposure and HLA in healthy donors. Overall study findings and caveats: Cytomegalovirus status, reportedly, was diagnosed with high specificity and sensitivity by the classifier. The authors later found most CMV-associated TCR beta chains appeared HLA-restricted. Per a prior analysis, the majority of TCR beta V segments were productive roughly 87% or roughly 30% of the time.

Donors showed nominal health when sampled, although they likely had unrecorded immune exposures. Note on this clone: Its target is unknown.

Researchers ran the PCR with 60 Vbeta and 13 Jbeta primers. Generated by immunoSEQ multiplex PCR, the TCRdb table keeps only in-frame clones and is missing some. The sample contains approximately 160,000 clones, approximately 85% of which appear only once. Sequenced sample: PBMCs. This clonotype originated in a girl aged 5-17 years in good health and CMV-seropositive.

The CDR3 is CASSEARYNEQFF. Here the CDR3 DNA reads TGTGCCAGCAGTGAAGCTAGATACAATGAGCAGTTCTTC. The rearrangement links TRBV2 to TRBJ2-1; D not certain. Germline lookup yields CDR1 SNHLY and CDR2 FYNNEI. V lost 0 bases and J lost 4, with 4 bases in between. The length of the CDR3 is 13 residues.